These T cell receptor beta chains were read from a single sample in a study of cytomegalovirus exposure and HLA in healthy donors. The repertoire was sequenced with immunoSEQ multiplex PCR; TCRdb's copy has only in-frame clones and lacks some. Here the sample spans approximately 300,000 clones, roughly 81% being singletons. Source material: PBMCs. The receptors derive from a middle-aged woman in good health and CMV-seropositive. CDR3s include the opening cysteine and the closing phenylalanine or tryptophan. Each record gives: D gene, clone size, J gene, V gene, CDR3 protein, CDR3 DNA. A D gene is named only where the DNA matches it firmly. Clone size appears in some rows only: once, few, many, or a class for an expanded clone.

D: -
size: -
J: TRBJ1-2
V: TRBV7-3
CDR3: CASSLGGGYGYTF
DNA: TGTGCCAGCAGCTTAGGTGGCGGCTATGGCTACACCTTC

D: -
size: few
J: TRBJ1-2
V: TRBV14
CDR3: CASSHRTGTLFYGYTF
DNA: TGTGCCAGCAGCCACCGCACAGGGACCCTGTTTTATGGCTACACCTTC

D: -
size: -
J: TRBJ1-5
V: TRBV28
CDR3: CASSSGTQDQPQHF
DNA: TGTGCCAGCAGTTCGGGGACACAGGATCAGCCCCAGCATTTT

D: -
size: -
J: TRBJ2-7
V: TRBV4-3
CDR3: CASSQDVQVSYEQYF
DNA: TGCGCCAGCAGCCAAGACGTACAGGTCTCCTACGAGCAGTACTTC

D: TRBD1
size: -
J: TRBJ1-5
V: TRBV6-1
CDR3: CASREGTDNQPQHF
DNA: TGTGCCAGCAGGGAGGGGACAGACAATCAGCCCCAGCATTTT

D: -
size: few
J: TRBJ1-2
V: TRBV6-5
CDR3: CASSYSQGYGYTF
DNA: TGTGCCAGCAGTTACTCCCAGGGATATGGCTACACCTTC

D: -
size: -
J: TRBJ1-1
V: TRBV18
CDR3: CASSPESRNTEAFF
DNA: TGTGCCAGCTCACCAGAGTCAAGGAACACTGAAGCTTTCTTT

D: TRBD2
size: -
J: TRBJ2-5
V: TRBV19
CDR3: CASGAGAWETQYF
DNA: TGTGCCAGTGGAGCGGGAGCTTGGGAGACCCAGTACTTC

D: TRBD2
size: few
J: TRBJ2-5
V: TRBV6-1
CDR3: CASSALGLAGGVEQYF
DNA: TGTGCCAGCAGTGCCTTGGGACTAGCGGGAGGGGTTGAGCAGTACTTC

D: -
size: -
J: TRBJ1-1
V: TRBV28
CDR3: CASSLSQAGNTEAFF
DNA: TGTGCCAGCAGCCTCAGCCAGGCGGGAAACACTGAAGCTTTCTTT

D: -
size: few
J: TRBJ2-2
V: TRBV21-1
CDR3: CASSGTDSTGELFF
DNA: TGTGCCAGCAGCGGGACAGACAGCACCGGGGAGCTGTTTTTT

D: -
size: once
J: TRBJ1-3
V: TRBV30
CDR3: CAWQRGTSGNTIYF
DNA: TGTGCCTGGCAACGGGGGACCTCTGGAAACACCATATATTTT

D: TRBD1
size: -
J: TRBJ1-5
V: TRBV28
CDR3: CASSLGTGGKNQPQHF
DNA: TGTGCCAGCAGTTTAGGAACAGGGGGCAAGAATCAGCCCCAGCATTTT

D: TRBD1
size: -
J: TRBJ2-3
V: TRBV11-3
CDR3: CASTLGQGKTDTQYF
DNA: TGTGCCAGCACCCTGGGACAGGGAAAGACAGATACGCAGTATTTT

D: -
size: -
J: TRBJ2-7
V: TRBV7-2
CDR3: CASRRLESYEQYF
DNA: TGTGCCAGCAGGAGACTAGAGTCCTACGAGCAGTACTTC

D: -
size: -
J: TRBJ2-7
V: TRBV30
CDR3: CAWTSPGRNEQYF
DNA: TGTGCCTGGACCAGCCCAGGCCGGAACGAGCAGTACTTC

D: TRBD1
size: -
J: TRBJ2-1
V: TRBV7-9
CDR3: CSSSLALRGGDYNEQFF
DNA: TGTTCCAGCAGCTTAGCGCTAAGAGGGGGCGATTACAATGAGCAGTTCTTC

D: -
size: -
J: TRBJ1-2
V: TRBV19
CDR3: CASTQQGSYGYTF
DNA: TGTGCCAGTACCCAACAGGGTTCATATGGCTACACCTTC

D: TRBD2
size: -
J: TRBJ2-7
V: TRBV27
CDR3: CASSLSGRASYEQYF
DNA: TGTGCCAGCAGTTTATCCGGGAGGGCCTCTTACGAGCAGTACTTC

D: -
size: -
J: TRBJ2-1
V: TRBV18
CDR3: CASSHEGAGSNEQFF
DNA: TGTGCCAGCTCACATGAAGGAGCGGGCTCCAATGAGCAGTTCTTC

D: TRBD2
size: -
J: TRBJ2-1
V: TRBV28
CDR3: CASSSTRGGNEQFF
DNA: TGTGCCAGCAGTTCGACAAGGGGAGGGAATGAGCAGTTCTTC

D: -
size: -
J: TRBJ2-7
V: TRBV5-6
CDR3: CASSLGLTYEQYF
DNA: TGTGCCAGCAGCTTGGGTTTGACTTACGAGCAGTACTTC

D: TRBD1
size: -
J: TRBJ1-4
V: TRBV19
CDR3: CASTIGQAPREKLFF
DNA: TGTGCCAGTACCATCGGACAGGCCCCTAGGGAAAAACTGTTTTTT

D: TRBD1
size: -
J: TRBJ2-5
V: TRBV7-9
CDR3: CASSLMETGGRETQYF
DNA: TGTGCCAGCAGCTTAATGGAGACAGGGGGCAGGGAGACCCAGTACTTC

D: -
size: -
J: TRBJ2-7
V: TRBV6-5
CDR3: CASSYVATGYFSEQYF
DNA: TGTGCCAGCAGTTACGTGGCGACAGGATATTTCAGCGAGCAGTACTTC

D: -
size: once
J: TRBJ1-3
V: TRBV20-1
CDR3: CSARDLNTIYF
DNA: TGCAGTGCTAGAGATCTAAACACCATATATTTT